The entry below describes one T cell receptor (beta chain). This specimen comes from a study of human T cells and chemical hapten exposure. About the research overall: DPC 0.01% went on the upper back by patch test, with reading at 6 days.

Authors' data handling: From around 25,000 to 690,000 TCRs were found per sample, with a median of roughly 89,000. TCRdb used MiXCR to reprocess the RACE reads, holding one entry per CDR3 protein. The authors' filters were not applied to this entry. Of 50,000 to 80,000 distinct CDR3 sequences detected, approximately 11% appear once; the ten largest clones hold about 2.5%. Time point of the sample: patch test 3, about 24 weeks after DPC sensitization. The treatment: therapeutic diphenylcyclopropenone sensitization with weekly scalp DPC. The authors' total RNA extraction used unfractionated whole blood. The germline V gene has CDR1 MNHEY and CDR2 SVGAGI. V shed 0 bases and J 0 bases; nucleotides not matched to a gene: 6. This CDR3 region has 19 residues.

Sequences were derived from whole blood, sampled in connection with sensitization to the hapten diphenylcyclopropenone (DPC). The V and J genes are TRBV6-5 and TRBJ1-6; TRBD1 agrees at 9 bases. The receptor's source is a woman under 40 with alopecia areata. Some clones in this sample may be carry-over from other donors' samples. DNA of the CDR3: TGTGCCAGCAGTTACTCGATCGGGACAGGGAGCTCCTATAATTCACCCCTCCACTTT. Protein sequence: CASSYSIGTGSSYNSPLHF.